This T cell receptor beta chain was retrieved from a study of blood T cells in healthy people across ages. In terms of origin and age, donors were healthy Caucasian individuals from Russia aged about 6 to 90. CDR1 DFQATT and CDR2 SNEGSKA come from the germline V gene (reference sequence). V lost 5 bases to trimming and J lost 3 bases; unmatched junction nucleotides: 17. CDR3 size: 17 residues. Primers used in a second PCR of about 6 to 11 cycles were a sample-barcoded 5' primer and a J-beta primer mix. TCRdb re-analysed the 5' RACE reads in MiXCR, keeping a single row per CDR3 protein. The sample has about 830,000 distinct CDR3 sequences; 60% to 80% are singletons.

This rearrangement joins TRBV20-1 to TRBJ2-3, with 7 bases that match TRBD2. The receptor was isolated from a man aged 25 to 40 in good health. Sequencing used blood. Here the CDR3 DNA reads TGCAGTGCTTTACCTGGGGTAGCGGGCCAAGGAACAGATACGCAGTATTTT. Translated, it gives CSALPGVAGQGTDTQYF.